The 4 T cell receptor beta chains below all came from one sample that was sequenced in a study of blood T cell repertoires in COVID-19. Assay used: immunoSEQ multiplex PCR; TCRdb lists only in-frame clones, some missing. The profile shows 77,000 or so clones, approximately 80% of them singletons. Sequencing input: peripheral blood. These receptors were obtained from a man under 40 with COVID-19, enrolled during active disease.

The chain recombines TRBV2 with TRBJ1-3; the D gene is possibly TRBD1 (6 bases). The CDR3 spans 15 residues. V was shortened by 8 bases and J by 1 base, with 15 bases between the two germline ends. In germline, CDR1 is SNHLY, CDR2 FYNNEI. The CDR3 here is CASLSRGTSGNTIYF. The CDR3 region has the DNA TGTGCCAGCCTCTCCAGGGGAACTTCTGGAAACACCATATATTTT. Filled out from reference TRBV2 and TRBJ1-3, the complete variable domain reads EPEVTQTPSHQVTQMGQEVILRCVPISNHLYFYWYRQILGQKVEFLVSFYNNEISEKSEIFDDQFSVERPDGSNFTLKIRSTKLEDSAMYFCASLSRGTSGNTIYFGEGSWLTVV.

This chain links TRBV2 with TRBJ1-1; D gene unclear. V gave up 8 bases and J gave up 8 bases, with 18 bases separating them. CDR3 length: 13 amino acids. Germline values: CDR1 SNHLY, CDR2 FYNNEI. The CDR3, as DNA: TGTGCCAGCCGGAGGGTGGGCAACTCCGAAGCTTTCTTT. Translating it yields CASRRVGNSEAFF.

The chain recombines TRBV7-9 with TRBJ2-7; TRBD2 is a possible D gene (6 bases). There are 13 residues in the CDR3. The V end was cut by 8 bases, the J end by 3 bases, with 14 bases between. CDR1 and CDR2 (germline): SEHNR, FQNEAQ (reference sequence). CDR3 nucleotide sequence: TGTGCCAGCGATTCAACGGGGGTCTACGAGCAGTACTTC. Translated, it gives CASDSTGVYEQYF.

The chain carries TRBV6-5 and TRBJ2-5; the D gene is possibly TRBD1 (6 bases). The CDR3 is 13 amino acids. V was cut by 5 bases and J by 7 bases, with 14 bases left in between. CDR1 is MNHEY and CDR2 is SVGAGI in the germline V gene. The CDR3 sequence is CASSLPGVVTQYF. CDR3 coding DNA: TGTGCCAGCAGTCTCCCAGGGGTAGTGACCCAGTACTTC.